The present TCR beta chain was sequenced within a study of cytomegalovirus exposure and HLA in healthy donors. The PCR was carried out with 60 Vbeta primers and 13 Jbeta primers. The method was immunoSEQ multiplex PCR; TCRdb's version includes in-frame clones alone and lacks a portion of them. The profile shows fewer than 110,000 clones, around 61% of them singletons. There are 17 residues in the CDR3. V dropped 2 bases and J dropped 3; count of bases not matched to a gene: 7. Germline CDR1 is MGHRA and CDR2 is YSYEKL. The sample was PBMCs. The sequence was obtained from a woman between 50 and 59 years old in good health and CMV-seronegative. This rearrangement joins TRBV4-1 to TRBJ2-2, with 9 bases aligning to TRBD1. Here the CDR3 reads CASSQPTDRGYTGELFF. CDR3 nucleotides: TGCGCCAGCAGCCAACCCACGGACAGGGGATACACCGGGGAGCTGTTTTTT.